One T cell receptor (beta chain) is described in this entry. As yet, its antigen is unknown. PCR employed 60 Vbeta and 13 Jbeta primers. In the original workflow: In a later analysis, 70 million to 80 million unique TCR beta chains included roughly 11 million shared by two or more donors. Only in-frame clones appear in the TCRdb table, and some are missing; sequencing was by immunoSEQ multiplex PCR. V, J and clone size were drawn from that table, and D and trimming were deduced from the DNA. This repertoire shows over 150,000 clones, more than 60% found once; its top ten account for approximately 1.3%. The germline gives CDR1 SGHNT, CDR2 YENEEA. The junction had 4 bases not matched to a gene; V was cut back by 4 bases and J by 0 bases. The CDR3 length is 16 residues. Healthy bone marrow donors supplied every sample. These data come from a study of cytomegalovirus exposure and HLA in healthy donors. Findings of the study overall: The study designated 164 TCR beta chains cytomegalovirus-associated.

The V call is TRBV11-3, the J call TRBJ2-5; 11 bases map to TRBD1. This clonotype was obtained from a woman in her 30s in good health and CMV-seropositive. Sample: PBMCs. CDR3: CASSSRTGGHQETQYF. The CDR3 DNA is TGTGCCAGCAGCTCCCGGACAGGGGGCCACCAAGAGACCCAGTACTTC. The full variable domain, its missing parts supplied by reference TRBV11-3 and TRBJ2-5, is EAGVVQSPRYKIIEKKQPVAFWCNPISGHNTLYWYLQNLGQGPELLIRYENEEAVDDSQLPKDRFSAERLKGVDSTLKIQPAELGDSAVYLCASSSRTGGHQETQYFGPGTRLLVL.